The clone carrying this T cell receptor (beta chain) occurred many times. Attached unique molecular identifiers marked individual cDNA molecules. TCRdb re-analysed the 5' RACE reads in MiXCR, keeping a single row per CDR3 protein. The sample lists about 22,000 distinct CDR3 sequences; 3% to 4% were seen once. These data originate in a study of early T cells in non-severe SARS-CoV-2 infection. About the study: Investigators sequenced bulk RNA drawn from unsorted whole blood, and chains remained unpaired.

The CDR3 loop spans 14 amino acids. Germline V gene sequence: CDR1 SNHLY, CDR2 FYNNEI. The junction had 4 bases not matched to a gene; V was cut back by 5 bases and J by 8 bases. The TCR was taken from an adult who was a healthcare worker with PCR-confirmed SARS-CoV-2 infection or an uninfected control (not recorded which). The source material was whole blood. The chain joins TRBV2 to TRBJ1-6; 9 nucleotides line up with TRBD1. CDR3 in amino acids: CASSLRDRDSPLHF. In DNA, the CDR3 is TGTGCCAGCAGTCTCAGGGACAGGGATTCACCCCTCCACTTT.